This T cell receptor (beta chain) was obtained from a study of blood T cell repertoires in COVID-19. V was pared by 4 bases and J by 5 bases, with 9 bases between. The CDR3 loop spans 13 amino acids. CDR1 and CDR2 from the germline V gene are SGHDT and YYEEEE. TCRdb keeps only in-frame clones here, not all; method: immunoSEQ multiplex PCR. Seen here are hundreds of thousands of clones, 87% observed once, and the top ten hold 5.5% to 7%. This clone has just one count. This sequence was found in a woman in her thirties or forties who had recovered from COVID-19. The specimen was PBMCs or T cells enriched from blood (not recorded which). The chain joins TRBV5-6 to TRBJ2-2; maybe TRBD1 (5 bases). This CDR3 reads CASSLSGTGELFF. Written as DNA, the CDR3 is TGTGCCAGCAGCCTCTCAGGGACCGGGGAGCTGTTTTTT. The variable domain in full, completed from reference TRBV5-6 and TRBJ2-2, reads DAGVTQSPTHLIKTRGQQVTLRCSPKSGHDTVSWYQQALGQGPQFIFQYYEEEERQRGNFPDRFSGHQFPNYSSELNVNALLLGDSALYLCASSLSGTGELFFGEGSRLTVL.